The 4 T cell receptor beta chains below come from one sample, sequenced in a study of T cells in tumors after PD-1 blockade. Some clones are missing from TCRdb's copy, which holds only in-frame ones; the method was immunoSEQ multiplex PCR. The sample records 30,000 to 35,000 clones, 73% being singletons. The sample here was PBMCs, taken after anti-PD-1 treatment. The source is a human donor with basal cell carcinoma.

The chain carries TRBV2 and TRBJ1-2; 9 nucleotides line up with TRBD1. Germline CDR1 is SNHLY and CDR2 is FYNNEI. Trimming took 6 bases from V and 8 from J; bases not matched to a gene: 7. The CDR3 sequence is 13 residues long. CDR3 DNA sequence: TGTGCCAGCAGGACACAGGGGGCGATCGGCTACACCTTC. Residues: CASRTQGAIGYTF.

The rearrangement uses TRBV4-2 and TRBJ2-7; 10 bases are a match to TRBD2. The V gene end was trimmed by 1 base and the J gene end by 12 bases; junction bases not matched to a gene: 12. Germline-derived CDR1 and CDR2 are LGHNA and YNFKEQ. The CDR3 has 15 amino acids. CDR3 DNA sequence: TGTGCCAGCAGCCAAGTAGGGTCTAGCGGGAGACGTTGGTACTTC. It translates to CASSQVGSSGRRWYF.

The chain couples TRBV7-4 to TRBJ2-7; 9 bases line up with TRBD2. Germline lookup yields CDR1 SGHVT and CDR2 SQSDAQ. Losses at the gene ends were 2 bases for V and 11 bases for J; bases not matched to a gene: 13. This CDR3 is built from 15 residues. CDR3 sequence: CASSLMRRGGRREYF. The CDR3 DNA is TGTGCCAGCAGCTTAATGAGGCGGGGGGGAAGACGGGAGTACTTC.

The rearrangement uses TRBV29-1 and TRBJ2-1; D remains unclear. CDR3 size: 13 residues. Germline V gene sequence: CDR1 SQVTM, CDR2 ANQGSEA. V lost 2 bases to trimming and J lost 8 bases, with 13 bases between them. CDR3 nucleotide sequence: TGCAGCGTTGAATTAGTCGATTTCTATGAGCAGTTCTTC. This translates into CSVELVDFYEQFF.